This T cell receptor (beta chain) was obtained from a study of shared clonotypes between healthy human individuals. General study findings and limits: Even with large depth, rarefaction showed that sorted-subset sequencing was incomplete. Clonotype sharing among donors, it was expected, would be affected by sequencing depth. Among the subsets, naive ones generally showed larger estimated richness than memory ones.

Assay used: immunoSEQ multiplex PCR; TCRdb lists only in-frame clones, some missing. The sample gives 550,000 to 600,000 clones, roughly 98% of which show up once; more than 0.3% is in the top ten. As regards this clone: Its antigen is unknown.

CD45RO-negative, CCR7-positively selected cells formed the naive CD8 fraction, excluding terminally differentiated effector memory CD45RA+ cells. CDR1 and CDR2 (germline): MNHEY, SMNVEV (reference sequence). CDR3 length: 15 residues. The V segment lost 7 bases and the J segment 5 bases; nucleotides outside the gene matches: 8. Source material: naive CD8+ T cells sorted from blood. The clonotype originates from a man aged 25-45 years in good health. The chain joins TRBV27 to TRBJ2-1; 10 bases map to TRBD2. The CDR3, as DNA: TGTGCCAGCACCGCCCTAGCGGGAGTGGACAATGAGCAGTTCTTC. It encodes CASTALAGVDNEQFF.